These 8 T cell receptor beta chains were all obtained from the same sample, sequenced in a study of T cell clonality in common variable immunodeficiency (dated by TCRdb to 2014 to 2015). The method was the immunoSEQ multiplex PCR assay. TCRdb limited this immuneACCESS table to in-frame rearrangements with V and J called. A share of clones is missing; checked studies link under half to unresolved V genes, and the rest is unexplained. Listed for this sample are about 52,000 clones, none observed only a single time. Just over 2% of the sample is held by the ten biggest clonotypes. Sequencing was carried out using peripheral blood mononuclear cells. The receptor set was obtained from a person aged 18-70 years in good health.

In its sample, this clone was seen many times. With the read ending 3 residues before the CDR3 end, the germline J gene is used to fill in that end. The V call is TRBV7-2, the J call TRBJ2-1; TRBD2 agrees at 12 bases. CDR3 length equals 15 residues. V gave up 5 bases and J gave up 8 bases; unmatched junction bases: 7. The V gene's germline CDR1 is SGHTA and CDR2 FQGNSA. The CDR3 bases that were read are TGTGCCAGCAGCCTAAGGACTAGCGGGGTTTATGAG. Translated: CASSLRTSGVYE. The entire CDR3 reads CASSLRTSGVYEQFF.

There are many counts of this clone. With the read ending 3 residues before the CDR3 end, the germline J gene is used to fill in that end. V and J are TRBV11-2 and TRBJ2-2, with D perhaps TRBD1 (5 bases). CDR1 is SGHAT and CDR2 is FQNNGV in the germline V gene. The CDR3 runs to 15 residues. Trimming pared 0 bases from V and 1 base from J, leaving 6 bases between. Partial CDR3 DNA: TGTGCCAGCAGCTTAGATACAGGGAACACCGGGGAG. It specifies CASSLDTGNTGE. The full CDR3 protein is CASSLDTGNTGELFF.

This clone was found many times. The read terminates 3 residues ahead of where the CDR3 ends, so the germline J gene completes it. The chain employs TRBV30 and TRBJ1-2, with D perhaps TRBD1 (5 bases). Trimming removed 5 bases at V and 7 bases at J, with 20 bases between. Germline V gene data show CDR1 as GTSNPN and CDR2 as SVGIG (reference sequence). This CDR3 spans 14 amino acids. CDR3 bases read: TGTGCCTGGGATCCAAAGGGCAGGGCAAGTGGC. Residues: CAWDPKGRASG. The full CDR3 is CAWDPKGRASGYTF.

The table lists this clone with many counts. The sequenced part of the CDR3 DNA is TGTGCCAGCAGCTTAGAAGGCTCAACAGATACG. Encoded protein: CASSLEGSTDT. The whole CDR3 protein is CASSLEGSTDTQYF. The rearrangement links TRBV7-6 to TRBJ2-3; D is ambiguous. The read comes to an end 3 residues before the CDR3 does, leaving the germline J gene to fill in the end. Trimming pared 1 base from V and 3 bases from J, leaving 8 bases between. The CDR3 has 14 amino acids. In germline, CDR1 is SGHVS, CDR2 FNYEAQ.

This clone was detected a few times. The read terminates 3 residues before the CDR3 end, so the remaining end is supplied by the germline J gene. The V and J genes are TRBV2 and TRBJ1-1; tentative D call: TRBD1 (6 bases). Germline assignment: CDR1 SNHLY and CDR2 FYNNEI. The CDR3 is 13 residues long. V was pared by 5 bases and J by 4 bases, with 11 bases between. The CDR3 DNA, read in part, is TGTGCCAGCAGTTGGGGGCTGAGCACTGAA. Protein product: CASSWGLSTE. The whole CDR3 sequence is CASSWGLSTEAFF.

This clone came up many times. The CDR3 goes on 3 residues after the read ends, and that part is filled in from the germline J gene. The chain combines TRBV6-1 with TRBJ1-2; D ambiguous. The germline V gene has CDR1 MNHNS and CDR2 SASEGT. The CDR3 is made up of 14 amino acids. V lost 3 bases, J lost 4 bases, and 12 bases lay in between. The CDR3 region is CASSDRWAIYGYTF. The DNA read from the CDR3 is TGTGCCAGCAGTGACAGGTGGGCGATCTATGGC.

This clone appeared many times. CDR3 sequence reads: CASGRTGLNQPQHF. CDR3 DNA (partial): TGTGCCAGTGGACGGACAGGACTCAATCAGCCC. The rearrangement links TRBV19 to TRBJ1-5; 7 bases align to TRBD1. The missing CDR3 end, 3 residues past where the read stops, is filled in from the germline J gene. The CDR3 has 14 residues. Germline values: CDR1 LNHDA, CDR2 SQIVND (reference sequence). Losses at the gene ends were 8 bases for V and 3 bases for J; bases not matched to a gene: 7.

Many counts were recorded for this clone. The observed sequence ends 3 residues before the CDR3 terminus, with the missing tail filled in from the germline J gene. The rearrangement uses TRBV28 and TRBJ2-5; 9 bases line up with TRBD2. The V gene end was trimmed by 6 bases and the J gene end by 5 bases; junction bases not matched to a gene: 7. The CDR3 runs to 14 residues. CDR1 is MDHEN and CDR2 is SYDVKM in the germline V gene. CDR3 protein: CASRFAGGFETQYF. The CDR3 bases that were read are TGTGCCAGCAGGTTTGCGGGAGGGTTCGAGACC.